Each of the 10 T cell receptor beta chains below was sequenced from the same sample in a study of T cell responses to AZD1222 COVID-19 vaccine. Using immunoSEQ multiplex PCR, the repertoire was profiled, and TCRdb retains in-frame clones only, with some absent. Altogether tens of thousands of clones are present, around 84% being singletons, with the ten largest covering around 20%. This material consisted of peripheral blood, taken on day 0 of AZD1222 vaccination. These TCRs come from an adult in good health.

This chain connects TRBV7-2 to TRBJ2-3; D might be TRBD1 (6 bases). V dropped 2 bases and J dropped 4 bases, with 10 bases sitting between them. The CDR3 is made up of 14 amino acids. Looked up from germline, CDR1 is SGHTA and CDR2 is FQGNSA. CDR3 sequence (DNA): TGTGCCAGCAGCTTAAATCAGGGGTCAGATACGCAGTATTTT. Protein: CASSLNQGSDTQYF.

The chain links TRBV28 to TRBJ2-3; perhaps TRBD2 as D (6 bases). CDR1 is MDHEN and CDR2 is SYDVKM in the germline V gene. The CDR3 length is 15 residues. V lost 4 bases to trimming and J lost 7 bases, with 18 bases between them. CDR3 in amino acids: CASSSGTPGFYTQYF. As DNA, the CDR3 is TGTGCCAGCAGTTCCGGGACTCCCGGGTTTTATACGCAGTATTTT.

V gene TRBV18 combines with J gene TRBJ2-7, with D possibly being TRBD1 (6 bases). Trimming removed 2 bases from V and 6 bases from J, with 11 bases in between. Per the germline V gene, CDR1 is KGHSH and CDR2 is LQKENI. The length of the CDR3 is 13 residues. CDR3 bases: TGTGCCAGCTCACCAGGGCAGGGGAGCGAGCAGTACGTC. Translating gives CASSPGQGSEQYV.

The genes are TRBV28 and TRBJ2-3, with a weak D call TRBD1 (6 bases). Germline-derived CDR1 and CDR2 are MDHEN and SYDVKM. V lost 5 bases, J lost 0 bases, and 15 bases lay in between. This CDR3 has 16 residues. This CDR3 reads CASSTDRIASTDTQYF. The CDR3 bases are TGTGCCAGCAGTACCGACAGGATCGCTAGCACAGATACGCAGTATTTT.

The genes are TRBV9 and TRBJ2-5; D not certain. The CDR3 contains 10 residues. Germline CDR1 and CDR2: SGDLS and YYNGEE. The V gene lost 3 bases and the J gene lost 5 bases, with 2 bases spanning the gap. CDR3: CASSGETQYF. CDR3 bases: TGTGCCAGCAGCGGGGAGACCCAGTACTTC.

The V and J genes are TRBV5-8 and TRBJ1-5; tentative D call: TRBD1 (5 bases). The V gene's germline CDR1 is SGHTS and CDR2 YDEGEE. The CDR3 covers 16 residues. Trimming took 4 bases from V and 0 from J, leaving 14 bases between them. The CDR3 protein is CASSRARGNSNQPQHF. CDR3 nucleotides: TGTGCCAGCAGCCGCGCGCGGGGGAATAGCAATCAGCCCCAGCATTTT.

The CDR3 nucleotides read TGTGCCAGCAGTGACCCGGGACAGGGGGCCACCGGGGAGCTGTTTTTT. Amino acid sequence: CASSDPGQGATGELFF. The chain combines TRBV25-1 with TRBJ2-2, with 12 bases aligning to TRBD1. This CDR3 spans 16 amino acids. J gave up 4 bases and V 3 bases, and 3 bases lay outside the gene matches. The germline gives CDR1 MGHDK, CDR2 SYGVNS.

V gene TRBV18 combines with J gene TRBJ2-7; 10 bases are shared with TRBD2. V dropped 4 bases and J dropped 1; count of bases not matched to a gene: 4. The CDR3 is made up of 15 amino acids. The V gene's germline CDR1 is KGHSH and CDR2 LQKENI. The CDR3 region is CASSLGTSASYEQYF. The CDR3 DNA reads TGTGCCAGCTCACTAGGGACTAGCGCTTCCTACGAGCAGTACTTC. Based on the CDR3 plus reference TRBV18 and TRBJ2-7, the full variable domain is NAGVMQNPRHLVRRRGQEARLRCSPMKGHSHVYWYRQLPEEGLKFMVYLQKENIIDESGMPKERFSAEFPKEGPSILRIQQVVRGDSAAYFCASSLGTSASYEQYFGPGTRLTVT.

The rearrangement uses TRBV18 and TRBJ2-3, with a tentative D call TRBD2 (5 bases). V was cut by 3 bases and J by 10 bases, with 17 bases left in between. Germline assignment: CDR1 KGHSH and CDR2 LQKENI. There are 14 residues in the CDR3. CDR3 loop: CASSPSSGPRAQYF. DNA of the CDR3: TGTGCCAGCTCACCTTCAAGCGGCCCGAGGGCGCAGTATTTT.

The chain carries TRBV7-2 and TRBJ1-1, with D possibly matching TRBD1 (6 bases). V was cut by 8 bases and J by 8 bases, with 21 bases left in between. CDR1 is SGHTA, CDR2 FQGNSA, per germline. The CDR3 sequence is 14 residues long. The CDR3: CASALTGGDLEAFF. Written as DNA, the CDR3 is TGTGCCAGCGCTCTGACAGGTGGGGATCTGGAAGCTTTCTTT.